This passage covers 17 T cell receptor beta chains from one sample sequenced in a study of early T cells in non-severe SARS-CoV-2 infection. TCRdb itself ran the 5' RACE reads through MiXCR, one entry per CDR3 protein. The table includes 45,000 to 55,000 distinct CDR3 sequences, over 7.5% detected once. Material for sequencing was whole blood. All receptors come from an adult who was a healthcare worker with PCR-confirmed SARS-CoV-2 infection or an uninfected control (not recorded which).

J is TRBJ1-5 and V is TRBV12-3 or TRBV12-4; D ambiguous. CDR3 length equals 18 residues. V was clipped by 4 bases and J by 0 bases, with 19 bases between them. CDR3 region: CASSWGSRASHSNQPQHF. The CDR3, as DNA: TGTGCCAGCAGTTGGGGTAGTAGGGCTTCCCATAGCAATCAGCCCCAGCATTTT.

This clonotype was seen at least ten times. The CDR3 sequence is CAWGVGAGEAWRSYEQYF. The CDR3 coding sequence is TGTGCCTGGGGGGTTGGAGCGGGAGAGGCTTGGAGGTCCTACGAGCAGTACTTC. V usage is TRBV30 and J usage is TRBJ2-7, with 8 nucleotides matching TRBD2. This CDR3 has 18 amino acids. With 5 bases clipped from V and 1 base from J, the junction kept 19 bases outside the gene matches. The germline gives CDR1 GTSNPN, CDR2 SVGIG (reference sequence).

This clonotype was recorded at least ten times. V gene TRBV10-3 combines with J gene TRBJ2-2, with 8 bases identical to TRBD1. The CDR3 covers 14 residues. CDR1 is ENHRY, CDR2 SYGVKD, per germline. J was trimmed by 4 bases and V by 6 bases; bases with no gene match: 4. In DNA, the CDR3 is TGTGCCATCAGGGGACAGGACGGCACCGGGGAGCTGTTTTTT. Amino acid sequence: CAIRGQDGTGELFF.

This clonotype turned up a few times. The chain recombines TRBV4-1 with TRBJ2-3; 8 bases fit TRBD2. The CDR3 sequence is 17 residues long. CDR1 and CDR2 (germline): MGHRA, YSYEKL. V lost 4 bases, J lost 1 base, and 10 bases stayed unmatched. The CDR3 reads CASSRPIAGPRTDTQYF. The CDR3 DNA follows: TGCGCCAGCAGCCGACCTATAGCGGGACCTCGCACAGATACGCAGTATTTT.

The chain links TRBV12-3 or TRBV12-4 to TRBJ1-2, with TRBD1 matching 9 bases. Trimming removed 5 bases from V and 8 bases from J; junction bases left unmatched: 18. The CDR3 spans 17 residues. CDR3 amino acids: CASSPAWPGDRAIGYTF. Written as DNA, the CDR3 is TGTGCCAGCAGTCCAGCGTGGCCGGGGGACAGGGCCATAGGCTACACCTTC.

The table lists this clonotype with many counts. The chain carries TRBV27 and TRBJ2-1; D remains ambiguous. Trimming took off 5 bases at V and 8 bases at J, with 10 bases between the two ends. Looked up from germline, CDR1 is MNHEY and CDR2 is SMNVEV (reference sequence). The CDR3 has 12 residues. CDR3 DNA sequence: TGTGCCAGCAGTCTAGTAAATGATGAGCAGTTCTTC. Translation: CASSLVNDEQFF.

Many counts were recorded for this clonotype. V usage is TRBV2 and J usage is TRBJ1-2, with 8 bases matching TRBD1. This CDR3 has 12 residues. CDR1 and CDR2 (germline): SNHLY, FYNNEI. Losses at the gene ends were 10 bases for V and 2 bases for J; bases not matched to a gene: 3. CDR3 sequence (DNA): TGTGCCATAACAGGGGGAAACTATGGCTACACCTTC. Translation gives CAITGGNYGYTF.

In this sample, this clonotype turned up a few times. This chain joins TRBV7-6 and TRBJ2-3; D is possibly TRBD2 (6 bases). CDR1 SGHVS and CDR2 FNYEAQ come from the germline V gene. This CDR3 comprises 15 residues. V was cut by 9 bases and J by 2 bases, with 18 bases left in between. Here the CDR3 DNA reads TGTGCCAGTCGACGCGGGACTGTCTCCACAGATACGCAGTATTTT. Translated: CASRRGTVSTDTQYF.

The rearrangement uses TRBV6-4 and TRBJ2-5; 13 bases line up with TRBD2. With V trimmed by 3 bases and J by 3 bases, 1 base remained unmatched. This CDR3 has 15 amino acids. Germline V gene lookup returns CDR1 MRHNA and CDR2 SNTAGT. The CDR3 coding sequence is TGTGCCAGCAGTGAGGGGACTAGCGGGGAAGAGACCCAGTACTTC. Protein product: CASSEGTSGEETQYF.

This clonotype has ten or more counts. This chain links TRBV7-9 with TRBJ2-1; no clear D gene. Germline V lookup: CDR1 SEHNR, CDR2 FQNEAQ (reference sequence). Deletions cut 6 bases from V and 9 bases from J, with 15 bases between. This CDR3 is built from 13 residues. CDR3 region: CASSPPNEVEQFF. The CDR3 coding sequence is TGTGCCAGCAGTCCCCCGAACGAGGTTGAGCAGTTCTTC.

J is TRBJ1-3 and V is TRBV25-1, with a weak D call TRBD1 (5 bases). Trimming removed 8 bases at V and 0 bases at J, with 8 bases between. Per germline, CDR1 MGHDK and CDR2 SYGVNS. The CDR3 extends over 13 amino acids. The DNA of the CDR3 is TGTGCCAGCGGGGCCCTCTCTGGAAACACCATATATTTT. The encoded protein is CASGALSGNTIYF. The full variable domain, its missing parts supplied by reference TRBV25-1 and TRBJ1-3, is EADIYQTPRYLVIGTGKKITLECSQTMGHDKMYWYQQDPGMELHLIHYSYGVNSTEKGDLSSESTVSRIRTEHFPLTLESARPSHTSQYLCASGALSGNTIYFGEGSWLTVV.

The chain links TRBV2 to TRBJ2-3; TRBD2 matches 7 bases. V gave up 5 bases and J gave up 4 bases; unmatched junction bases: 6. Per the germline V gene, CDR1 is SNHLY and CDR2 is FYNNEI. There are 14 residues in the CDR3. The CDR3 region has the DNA TGTGCCAGCAGTCTTGGGAGGGACGCAGATACGCAGTATTTT. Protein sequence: CASSLGRDADTQYF.

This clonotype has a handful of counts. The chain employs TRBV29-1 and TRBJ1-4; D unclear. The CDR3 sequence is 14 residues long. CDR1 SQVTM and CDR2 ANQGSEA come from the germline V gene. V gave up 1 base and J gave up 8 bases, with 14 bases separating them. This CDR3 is CSVEVSRAPEKLFF. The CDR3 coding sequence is TGCAGCGTTGAAGTGTCGCGGGCACCCGAAAAACTGTTTTTT.

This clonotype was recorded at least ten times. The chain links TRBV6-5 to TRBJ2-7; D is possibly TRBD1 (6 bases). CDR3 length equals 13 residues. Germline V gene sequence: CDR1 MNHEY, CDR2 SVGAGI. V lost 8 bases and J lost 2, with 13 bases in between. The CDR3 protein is CASGWTAAYEQYF. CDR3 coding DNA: TGTGCCAGCGGATGGACAGCTGCCTACGAGCAGTACTTC.

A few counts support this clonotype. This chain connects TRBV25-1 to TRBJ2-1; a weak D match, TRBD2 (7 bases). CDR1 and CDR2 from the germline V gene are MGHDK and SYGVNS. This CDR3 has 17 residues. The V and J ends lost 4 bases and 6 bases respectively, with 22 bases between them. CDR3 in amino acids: CASSGGRGTRSSNEQFF. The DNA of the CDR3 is TGTGCCAGCAGTGGGGGGCGGGGGACTCGTTCGTCCAATGAGCAGTTCTTC.

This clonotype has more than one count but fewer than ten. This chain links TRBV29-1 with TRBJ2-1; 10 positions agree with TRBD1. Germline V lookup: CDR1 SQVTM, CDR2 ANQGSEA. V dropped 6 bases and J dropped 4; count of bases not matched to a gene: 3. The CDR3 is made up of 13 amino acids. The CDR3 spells CSVTGGRYNEQFF. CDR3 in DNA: TGCAGCGTGACAGGGGGCAGGTACAATGAGCAGTTCTTC.

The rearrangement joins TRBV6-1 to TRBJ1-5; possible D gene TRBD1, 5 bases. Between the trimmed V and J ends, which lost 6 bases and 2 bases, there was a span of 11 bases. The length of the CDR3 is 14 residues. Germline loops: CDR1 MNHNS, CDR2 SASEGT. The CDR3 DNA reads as TGTGCCAGCAGCCCCACGACAGGCAATCAGCCCCAGCATTTT. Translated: CASSPTTGNQPQHF.